Presented here are 22 T cell receptor beta chains from one specimen sequenced in a study of PD-1 blockade in classical Hodgkin lymphoma. Following autologous stem cell transplantation, relapse occurred in every patient, and exposure to brentuximab vedotin varied. Libraries were prepared by immunoSEQ multiplex PCR; TCRdb keeps only in-frame clonotypes and omits some of them. The sample has roughly 70,000 clones, over 70% seen once. The material sequenced was peripheral blood mononuclear cells (PBMCs), taken before the second cycle of nivolumab. The receptors derive from a human donor with classical Hodgkin lymphoma.

The rearrangement uses TRBV9 and TRBJ2-2; D unclear. Deletions cut 4 bases from V and 5 bases from J, with 9 bases between. The length of the CDR3 is 13 residues. Germline V CDR1 and CDR2: SGDLS, YYNGEE. This chain's CDR3 is CASSPSTTGELFF. CDR3 bases: TGTGCCAGCAGCCCCTCGACTACCGGGGAGCTGTTTTTT. The variable domain in full, with the rest retrieved from reference TRBV9 and TRBJ2-2, is DSGVTQTPKHLITATGQRVTLRCSPRSGDLSVYWYQQSLDQGLQFLIQYYNGEERAKGNILERFSAQQFPDLHSELNLSSLELGDSALYFCASSPSTTGELFFGEGSRLTVL.

The chain recombines TRBV27 with TRBJ2-7; D might be TRBD2 (5 bases). V was cut by 2 bases and J by 4 bases, with 9 bases left in between. CDR1 is MNHEY, CDR2 SMNVEV, per germline (reference sequence). The CDR3 runs 13 residues. CDR3 amino acids: CASSLSLAYEQYF. DNA for the CDR3: TGTGCCAGCAGTTTAAGTCTAGCATACGAGCAGTACTTC.

Only a few counts were recorded for this clone. This rearrangement joins TRBV28 to TRBJ1-1; D is possibly TRBD1 (5 bases). V shed 5 bases and J shed 1 base, with 11 bases lying between them. This CDR3 has 14 amino acids. Germline lookup yields CDR1 MDHEN and CDR2 SYDVKM. The DNA of the CDR3 is TGTGCCAGCAGTACCCGACAGACGAACACTGAAGCTTTCTTT. This translates into CASSTRQTNTEAFF.

The chain joins TRBV19 to TRBJ2-7; weak D call: TRBD1 (6 bases). The CDR3 runs to 15 residues. Between the trimmed V and J ends, which lost 1 base and 0 bases, there was a span of 10 bases. Germline V CDR1 and CDR2: LNHDA, SQIVND (reference sequence). DNA of the CDR3: TGTGCCAGTAGTATAGCAGGGGATAGCTCCTACGAGCAGTACTTC. Translating it yields CASSIAGDSSYEQYF.

The chain recombines TRBV5-1 with TRBJ1-1, with 8 bases that match TRBD1. V lost 4 bases, J lost 6 bases, and 14 bases stayed unmatched. This CDR3 comprises 16 residues. Per the germline V gene, CDR1 is SGHRS and CDR2 is YFSETQ. CDR3 nucleotide sequence: TGCGCCAGCAGCCCCGGGACAGGTGCCTGGGGACCTGAAGCTTTCTTT. Residues: CASSPGTGAWGPEAFF. Filled out from reference TRBV5-1 and TRBJ1-1, the complete variable domain reads KAGVTQTPRYLIKTRGQQVTLSCSPISGHRSVSWYQQTPGQGLQFLFEYFSETQRNKGNFPGRFSGRQFSNSRSEMNVSTLELGDSALYLCASSPGTGAWGPEAFFGQGTRLTVV.

There are a few counts of this clone. This chain joins TRBV27 and TRBJ1-2; D may be TRBD1 (6 bases). V gave up 8 bases and J gave up 7 bases, with 17 bases separating them. The CDR3 sequence is 13 residues long. Per the germline V gene, CDR1 is MNHEY and CDR2 is SMNVEV (reference sequence). The CDR3 DNA follows: TGTGCCAGCGGCTCAACAGGGCTTTCTGGCTACACCTTC. Translating gives CASGSTGLSGYTF.

A few counts support this clone. The V call is TRBV2, the J call TRBJ1-5; D is undetermined. The CDR3 has 15 amino acids. Germline V lookup: CDR1 SNHLY, CDR2 FYNNEI. Trimming took 3 bases from V and 6 from J, leaving 15 bases between them. The CDR3 region has the DNA TGTGCCAGCAGTGACGAGAGGGAGGGTGGTCAGCCCCAGCATTTT. Protein: CASSDEREGGQPQHF.

To note about this clone: Possible read error: a much larger clone is one base away. Within the sample, other DNA sequences also encode this same CDR3. The V call is TRBV11-2, the J call TRBJ2-5, with unresolved D. In germline, CDR1 is SGHAT, CDR2 FQNNGV. The CDR3 is 13 amino acids. V was cut by 2 bases and J by 5 bases, with 9 bases left in between. Here the CDR3 reads CASSLWPGETQYF. CDR3 DNA: TGTGCCAGCAGCTTATGGCCCGGGGAGACCCAGTACTTC.

This rearrangement joins TRBV5-1 to TRBJ2-3, with unresolved D. Looked up from germline, CDR1 is SGHRS and CDR2 is YFSETQ. This CDR3 spans 13 amino acids. Between the trimmed V and J ends, which lost 0 bases and 4 bases, there was a span of 6 bases. In DNA form, the CDR3 reads TGCGCCAGCAGCTTGGCCAGAGCAGATACGCAGTATTTT. Translation: CASSLARADTQYF.

The chain carries TRBV6-5 and TRBJ2-1, with a weak D call TRBD1 (7 bases). The CDR3 has 15 residues. Germline CDR1 reads MNHEY; CDR2 reads SVGAGI. With 2 bases removed from V and 5 bases from J, the gap between germline ends came to 13 bases. The CDR3 here is CASSYGAGGNNEQFF. In DNA, the CDR3 is TGTGCCAGCAGTTACGGGGCAGGGGGGAACAATGAGCAGTTCTTC.

As DNA, the CDR3 is TGTGCCACCAGCAGGGGGGACAGGACACAAGGGGAGCAGTACTTC. Encoded protein: CATSRGDRTQGEQYF. The J gene is TRBJ2-7, the V gene TRBV15, with 8 bases matching TRBD1. Unmatched junction bases numbered 11, after V lost 3 bases and J lost 7 bases. Germline CDR1 reads LNHNV; CDR2 reads YYDKDF (reference sequence). This CDR3 has 15 amino acids.

This clone has a single count. The genes are TRBV11-1 and TRBJ2-2; tentative D call: TRBD2 (5 bases). CDR1 is SGHAT, CDR2 FQDESV, per germline (reference sequence). Deletions cut 1 base from V and 0 bases from J, with 12 bases between. The CDR3 is 17 residues long. The CDR3 DNA is TGTGCCAGCAGCTTAGAGCGGCCCCAAGCGAACACCGGGGAGCTGTTTTTT. Protein sequence: CASSLERPQANTGELFF.

This clone was detected once. The chain has TRBV6-5 and TRBJ1-4; perhaps TRBD1 as D (5 bases). CDR1 is MNHEY and CDR2 is SVGAGI in the germline V gene. There are 14 residues in the CDR3. Trimming pared 2 bases from V and 7 bases from J, leaving 11 bases between. The DNA for the CDR3 is TGTGCCAGCAGTTACGGCTCGACAGCTGAAAAACTGTTTTTT. Translating it yields CASSYGSTAEKLFF.

This sequence joins TRBV5-1 and TRBJ1-6; D might be TRBD1 (6 bases). The germline CDR1 and CDR2 sequences are SGHRS and YFSETQ. The CDR3 has 14 residues. Trimming cost V 4 bases and J 7 bases, with 12 bases left between them. CDR3 loop: CASSARTANSPLHF. DNA for the CDR3: TGCGCCAGCAGCGCCCGGACAGCCAATTCACCCCTCCACTTT.

The gene calls are TRBV15 and TRBJ2-3; no clear D. The CDR3 is made up of 14 amino acids. CDR1 is LNHNV and CDR2 is YYDKDF in the germline V gene (reference sequence). Trimming shortened V by 10 bases and J by 0 bases, and 14 bases separated the two germline ends. CDR3 bases: TGTGCCATTCGGGCCATCTCTAGCACAGATACGCAGTATTTT. Its translation: CAIRAISSTDTQYF.

The CDR3 DNA follows: TGTGCCAGCAGTGGGGACCGGGACGGAAGTTTCTACGAGCAGTACTTC. Protein: CASSGDRDGSFYEQYF. This chain joins TRBV6-1 and TRBJ2-7, with D possibly called TRBD1 or TRBD2 (5 bases each). V shed 4 bases and J shed 3 bases, with 19 bases lying between them. The CDR3 extends over 16 amino acids. CDR1 and CDR2 from the germline V gene are MNHNS and SASEGT.

This clone has a handful of counts. The rearrangement joins TRBV11-2 to TRBJ1-3; D gene uncertain. The germline CDR1 and CDR2 sequences are SGHAT and FQNNGV. The CDR3 contains 15 residues. V lost 4 bases and J 3 bases, leaving 13 bases between the germline ends. CDR3 sequence (DNA): TGTGCCAGCAGCTGGCAATATCTTCATGGAAACACCATATATTTT. This codes for CASSWQYLHGNTIYF. Based on the CDR3 plus reference TRBV11-2 and TRBJ1-3, the full variable domain is EAGVAQSPRYKIIEKRQSVAFWCNPISGHATLYWYQQILGQGPKLLIQFQNNGVVDDSQLPKDRFSAERLKGVDSTLKIQPAKLEDSAVYLCASSWQYLHGNTIYFGEGSWLTVV.

As DNA, the CDR3 is TGTGCCAGCAGGAAAGCGGGAGGCGTAGCCAAAAACATTCAGTACTTC. This sequence encodes CASRKAGGVAKNIQYF. The V and J genes are TRBV27 and TRBJ2-4; 9 bases line up with TRBD2. The germline V gene has CDR1 MNHEY and CDR2 SMNVEV (reference sequence). V was pared by 6 bases and J by 0 bases, with 6 bases of the junction left unmatched. This CDR3 is built from 16 residues.

CDR3 DNA sequence: TGTGCCTGGAGTGTGGGTATGGGGAGGACCGGGGAGCTGTTTTTT. Translated, it gives CAWSVGMGRTGELFF. The rearrangement uses TRBV30 and TRBJ2-2; D is possibly TRBD2 (6 bases). Trimming shortened V by 0 bases and J by 5 bases, and 13 bases separated the two germline ends. This CDR3 contains 15 residues. The germline CDR1 and CDR2 sequences are GTSNPN and SVGIG (reference sequence). The whole variable domain, filled in from reference TRBV30 and TRBJ2-2, reads SQTIHQWPATLVQPVGSPLSLECTVEGTSNPNLYWYRQAAGRGLQLLFYSVGIGQISSEVPQNLSASRPQDRQFILSSKKLLLSDSGFYLCAWSVGMGRTGELFFGEGSRLTVL.

This sequence joins TRBV28 and TRBJ2-3; 8 bases are shared with TRBD1. With 5 bases clipped from V and 6 bases from J, the junction kept 10 bases outside the gene matches. CDR1 is MDHEN, CDR2 SYDVKM, per germline. The CDR3 covers 15 residues. The CDR3 reads CASSPRTGTQDTQYF. The DNA of the CDR3 is TGTGCCAGCAGTCCGCGGACAGGGACGCAGGATACGCAGTATTTT. Variable domain in full (rest from reference TRBV28 and TRBJ2-3): DVKVTQSSRYLVKRTGEKVFLECVQDMDHENMFWYRQDPGLGLRLIYFSYDVKMKEKGDIPEGYSVSREKKERFSLILESASTNQTSMYLCASSPRTGTQDTQYFGPGTRLTVL.

The rearrangement joins TRBV6-1 to TRBJ1-2, with TRBD1 matching over 8 bases. The CDR3 sequence is 12 residues long. Germline CDR1 reads MNHNS; CDR2 reads SASEGT. V lost 6 bases to trimming and J lost 8 bases; unmatched junction nucleotides: 5. The CDR3 bases are TGTGCCAGCAGGAGGACAGGGAAGGGCTACACCTTC. It is translated as CASRRTGKGYTF.

The CDR3 reads CASSYFNRDTEAFF. DNA of the CDR3: TGTGCCAGCAGTTATTTCAACAGGGACACTGAAGCTTTCTTT. The chain uses TRBV6-5 and TRBJ1-1, with D possibly TRBD1 on 6 matching bases. The V end was cut by 3 bases, the J end by 3 bases, with 11 bases between. The CDR3 is 14 amino acids. Looked up from germline, CDR1 is MNHEY and CDR2 is SVGAGI.